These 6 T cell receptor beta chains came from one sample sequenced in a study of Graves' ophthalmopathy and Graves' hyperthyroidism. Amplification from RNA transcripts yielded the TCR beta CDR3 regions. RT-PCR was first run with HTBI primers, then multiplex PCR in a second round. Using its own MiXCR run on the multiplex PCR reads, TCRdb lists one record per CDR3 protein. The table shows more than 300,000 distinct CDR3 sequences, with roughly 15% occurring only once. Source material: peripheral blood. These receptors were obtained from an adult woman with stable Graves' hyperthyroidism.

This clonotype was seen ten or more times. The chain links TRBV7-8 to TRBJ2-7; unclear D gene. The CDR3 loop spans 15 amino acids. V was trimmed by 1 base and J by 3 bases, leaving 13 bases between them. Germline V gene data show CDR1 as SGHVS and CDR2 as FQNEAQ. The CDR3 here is CASSLVAGYGYEQYF. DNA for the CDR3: TGTGCCAGCAGCTTAGTGGCAGGCTACGGCTACGAGCAGTACTTC.

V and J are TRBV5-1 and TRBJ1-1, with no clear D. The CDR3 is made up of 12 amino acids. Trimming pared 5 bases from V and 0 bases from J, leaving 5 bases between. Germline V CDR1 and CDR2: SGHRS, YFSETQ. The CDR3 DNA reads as TGCGCCAGCAGGAACATGAACACTGAAGCTTTCTTT. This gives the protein CASRNMNTEAFF.

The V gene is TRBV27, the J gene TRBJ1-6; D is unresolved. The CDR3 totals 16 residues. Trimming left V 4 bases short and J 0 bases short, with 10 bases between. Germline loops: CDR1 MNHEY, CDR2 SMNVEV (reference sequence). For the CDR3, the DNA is TGTGCCAGCAGTTCCGTCCTCAGCTCCTATAATTCACCCCTCCACTTT. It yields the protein CASSSVLSSYNSPLHF.

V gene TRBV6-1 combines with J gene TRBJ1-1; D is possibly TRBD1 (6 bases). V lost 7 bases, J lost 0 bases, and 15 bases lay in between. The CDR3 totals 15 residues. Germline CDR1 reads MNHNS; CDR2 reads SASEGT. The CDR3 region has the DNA TGTGCCAGCATCTCGGGGGCCCGCATGAACACTGAAGCTTTCTTT. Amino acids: CASISGARMNTEAFF.

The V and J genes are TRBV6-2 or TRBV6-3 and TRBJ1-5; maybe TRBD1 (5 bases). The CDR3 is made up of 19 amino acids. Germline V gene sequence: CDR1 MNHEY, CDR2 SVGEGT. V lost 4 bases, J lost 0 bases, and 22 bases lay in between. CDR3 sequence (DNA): TGTGCCAGCAGTTCCCGGCGGGGGTCTCTACTTTATAGCAATCAGCCCCAGCATTTT. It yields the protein CASSSRRGSLLYSNQPQHF.

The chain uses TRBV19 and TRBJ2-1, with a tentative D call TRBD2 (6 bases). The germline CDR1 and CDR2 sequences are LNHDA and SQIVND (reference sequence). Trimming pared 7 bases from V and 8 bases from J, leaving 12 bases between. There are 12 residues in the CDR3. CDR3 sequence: CASMRGDDEQFF. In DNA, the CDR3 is TGTGCCAGTATGCGGGGAGATGATGAGCAGTTCTTC.